This entry lists 10 T cell receptor beta chains sequenced from one sample in a study of vaccination effects on CD4 cells after COVID-19 (dated by TCRdb to 2022 to 2024). After about 10 days of culture, CD4+ T cells were isolated with the EasySep CD4+ T cell isolation kit. Two doses of either the BNT162b2 or the mRNA-1273 mRNA SARS-CoV-2 vaccine were administered to participants. These receptors have no known antigen. Library generation was performed with the immunoSEQ multiplex PCR assay. TCRdb retrieved this table from immuneACCESS and kept in-frame rearrangements only. Not all clones are present; in checked studies, unresolved V genes account for under half, and no reason is known for the remainder. The sample profile shows some 47,000 clones; roughly 72% of them were found once. About 6.7% of the sample goes to the ten largest clones. Sequenced here: CD4+ T cells from PBMCs cultured without peptide, sampled after COVID-19 vaccination. These receptors came from a human donor who received a COVID-19 vaccine.

The CDR3 loop is CASMSPGGAFGYTF. In DNA, the CDR3 is TGTGCCAGCATGAGTCCAGGGGGCGCCTTTGGCTACACCTTC. V usage is TRBV6-5 and J usage is TRBJ1-2, with 8 nucleotides matching TRBD1. Germline V lookup: CDR1 MNHEY, CDR2 SVGAGI. The junction had 11 bases not matched to a gene; V was cut back by 7 bases and J by 7 bases. The CDR3 is 14 residues long.

The CDR3 is CASSQVSTHTEAFF. CDR3 nucleotide sequence: TGCGCCAGCAGCCAAGTCAGTACCCACACTGAAGCTTTCTTT. This sequence joins TRBV4-1 and TRBJ1-1; D is ambiguous. V gave up 1 base and J gave up 3 bases, with 9 bases separating them. The germline CDR1 and CDR2 sequences are MGHRA and YSYEKL. There are 14 residues in the CDR3.

V gene TRBV3-1 (or the pseudogene TRBV3-2) combines with J gene TRBJ2-1; TRBD2 matches 14 bases. This CDR3 contains 16 residues. Germline assignment: CDR1 LGHDT and CDR2 YNNKEL (reference sequence). V lost 4 bases and J lost 7; bases outside the gene matches: 6. This CDR3 is CASSPRTSGGRNEQFF. The DNA for the CDR3 is TGTGCCAGCAGCCCTCGGACTAGCGGGGGGAGGAATGAGCAGTTCTTC.

This chain connects TRBV24-1 to TRBJ2-5; 9 bases agree with TRBD2. V was pared by 4 bases and J by 3 bases, with 8 bases of the junction left unmatched. Germline V gives CDR1 KGHDR, CDR2 SFDVKD. This CDR3 has 16 residues. Written as DNA, the CDR3 is TGTGCCACCAGTGAAATCCTAGCGGGGTCTGAAGAGACCCAGTACTTC. It yields the protein CATSEILAGSEETQYF.

The CDR3: CASSLSRTELYGYTF. The CDR3 bases are TGTGCCAGCAGCTTATCGAGGACAGAGCTCTATGGCTACACCTTC. The rearrangement uses TRBV7-9 and TRBJ1-2; the D gene is possibly TRBD1 (6 bases). Germline assignment: CDR1 SEHNR and CDR2 FQNEAQ (reference sequence). CDR3 length equals 15 residues. V was shortened by 2 bases and J by 4 bases, with 14 bases between the two germline ends.

The chain links TRBV29-1 to TRBJ1-5; tentatively, D is TRBD1 (6 bases). The CDR3 is 13 residues long. The ends were cut back, 5 bases at V and 6 bases at J, with 14 bases in the middle. The germline CDR1 and CDR2 sequences are SQVTM and ANQGSEA. For the CDR3, the DNA is TGCAGCGTTACCCTAGGGGGGGCTCAGCCCCAGCATTTT. It is translated as CSVTLGGAQPQHF.

The chain combines TRBV5-4 with TRBJ2-1; possibly TRBD1 for D (6 bases). This CDR3 is 17 amino acids long. The V gene's germline CDR1 is SGHNT and CDR2 YYREEE (reference sequence). Between the trimmed V and J ends, which lost 6 bases and 0 bases, there was a span of 19 bases. The CDR3 reads CASTINLDSHSYNEQFF. DNA for the CDR3: TGTGCCAGCACCATTAATCTGGACAGCCACTCCTACAATGAGCAGTTCTTC.

The V gene is TRBV24-1, the J gene TRBJ1-1; TRBD1 matches at 9 bases. This CDR3 is 16 amino acids long. J was trimmed by 4 bases and V by 2 bases; bases with no gene match: 7. Germline V gene lookup returns CDR1 KGHDR and CDR2 SFDVKD. The CDR3 sequence: CATSDSTGQGSTEAFF. Here the CDR3 DNA reads TGTGCCACCAGTGATTCTACGGGACAGGGCTCCACTGAAGCTTTCTTT.

The genes are TRBV5-6 and TRBJ1-2; TRBD1 is a possible D gene (5 bases). Trimming removed 3 bases from V and 4 bases from J, with 19 bases in between. Germline CDR1 reads SGHDT; CDR2 reads YYEEEE. The CDR3 runs to 16 residues. CDR3: CASSSGGSGSVYGYTF. The DNA for the CDR3 is TGTGCCAGCAGCTCCGGAGGGTCAGGGAGCGTCTATGGCTACACCTTC. The full variable domain, rest sourced from reference TRBV5-6 and TRBJ1-2, is DAGVTQSPTHLIKTRGQQVTLRCSPKSGHDTVSWYQQALGQGPQFIFQYYEEEERQRGNFPDRFSGHQFPNYSSELNVNALLLGDSALYLCASSSGGSGSVYGYTFGSGTRLTVV.

V gene TRBV6-4 combines with J gene TRBJ2-1, with D uncertain. The V gene lost 3 bases and the J gene lost 0 bases, with 9 bases spanning the gap. Germline CDR1 reads MRHNA; CDR2 reads SNTAGT. This CDR3 region has 15 residues. CDR3 region: CASSEGSFSYNEQFF. The CDR3, as DNA: TGTGCCAGCAGTGAGGGGTCTTTCTCCTACAATGAGCAGTTCTTC.